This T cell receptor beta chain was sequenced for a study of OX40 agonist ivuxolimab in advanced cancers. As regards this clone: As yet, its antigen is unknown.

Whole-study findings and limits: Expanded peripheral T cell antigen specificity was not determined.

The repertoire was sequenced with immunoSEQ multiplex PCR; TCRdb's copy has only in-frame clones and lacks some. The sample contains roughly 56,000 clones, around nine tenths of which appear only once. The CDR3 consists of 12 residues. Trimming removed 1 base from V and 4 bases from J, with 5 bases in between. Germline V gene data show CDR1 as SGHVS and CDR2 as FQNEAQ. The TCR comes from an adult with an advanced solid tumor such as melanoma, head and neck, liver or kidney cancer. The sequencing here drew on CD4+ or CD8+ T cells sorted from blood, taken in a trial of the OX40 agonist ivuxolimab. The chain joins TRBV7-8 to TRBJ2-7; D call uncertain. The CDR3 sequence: CASSLVSYEQYF. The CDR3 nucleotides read TGTGCCAGCAGCTTAGTCAGTTACGAGCAGTACTTC.